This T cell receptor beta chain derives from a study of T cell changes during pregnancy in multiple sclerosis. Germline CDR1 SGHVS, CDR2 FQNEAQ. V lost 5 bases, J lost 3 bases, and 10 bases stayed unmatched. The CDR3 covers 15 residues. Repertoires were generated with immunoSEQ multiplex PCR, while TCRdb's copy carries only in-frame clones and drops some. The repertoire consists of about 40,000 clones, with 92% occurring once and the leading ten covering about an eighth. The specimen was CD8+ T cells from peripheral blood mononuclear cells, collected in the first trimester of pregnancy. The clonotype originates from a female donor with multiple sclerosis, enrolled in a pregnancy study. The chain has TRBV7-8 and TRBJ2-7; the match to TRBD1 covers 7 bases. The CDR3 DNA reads TGTGCCAGCAGCCGAGAAGGGGACAGACACTACGAGCAGTACTTC. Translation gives CASSREGDRHYEQYF.